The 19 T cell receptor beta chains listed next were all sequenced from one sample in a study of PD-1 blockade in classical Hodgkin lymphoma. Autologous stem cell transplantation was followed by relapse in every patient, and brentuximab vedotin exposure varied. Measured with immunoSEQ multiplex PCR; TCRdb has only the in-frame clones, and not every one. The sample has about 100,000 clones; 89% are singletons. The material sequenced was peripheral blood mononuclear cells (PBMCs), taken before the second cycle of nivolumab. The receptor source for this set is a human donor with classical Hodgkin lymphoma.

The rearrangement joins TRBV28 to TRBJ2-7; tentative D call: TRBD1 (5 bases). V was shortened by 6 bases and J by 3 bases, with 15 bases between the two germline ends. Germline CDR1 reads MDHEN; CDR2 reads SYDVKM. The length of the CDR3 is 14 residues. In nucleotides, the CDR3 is TGTGCCAGCAGACCTTGGGGTAGGGGCTACGAGCAGTACTTC. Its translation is CASRPWGRGYEQYF.

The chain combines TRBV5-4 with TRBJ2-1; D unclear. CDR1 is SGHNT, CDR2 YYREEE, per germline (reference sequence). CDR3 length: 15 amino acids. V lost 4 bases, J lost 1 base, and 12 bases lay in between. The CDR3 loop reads CASSHTVTSYNEQFF. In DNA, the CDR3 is TGTGCCAGCAGCCACACGGTAACGTCCTACAATGAGCAGTTCTTC. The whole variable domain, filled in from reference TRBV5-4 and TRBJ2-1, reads ETGVTQSPTHLIKTRGQQVTLRCSSQSGHNTVSWYQQALGQGPQFIFQYYREEENGRGNFPPRFSGLQFPNYSSELNVNALELDDSALYLCASSHTVTSYNEQFFGPGTRLTVL.

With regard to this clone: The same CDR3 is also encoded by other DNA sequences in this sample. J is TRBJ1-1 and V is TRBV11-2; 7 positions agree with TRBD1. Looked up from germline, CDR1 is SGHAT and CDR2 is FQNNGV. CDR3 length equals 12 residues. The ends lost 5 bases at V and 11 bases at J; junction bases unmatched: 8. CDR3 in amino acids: CASSLRGRGAFF. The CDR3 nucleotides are TGTGCCAGCAGCCTCAGGGGGAGAGGGGCTTTCTTT.

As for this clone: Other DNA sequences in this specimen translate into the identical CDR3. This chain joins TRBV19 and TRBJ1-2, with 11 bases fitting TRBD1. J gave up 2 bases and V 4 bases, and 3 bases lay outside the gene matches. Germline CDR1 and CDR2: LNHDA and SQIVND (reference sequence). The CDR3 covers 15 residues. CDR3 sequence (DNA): TGTGCCAGTAGTACCCGGGACAGGGGGAACTATGGCTACACCTTC. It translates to CASSTRDRGNYGYTF.

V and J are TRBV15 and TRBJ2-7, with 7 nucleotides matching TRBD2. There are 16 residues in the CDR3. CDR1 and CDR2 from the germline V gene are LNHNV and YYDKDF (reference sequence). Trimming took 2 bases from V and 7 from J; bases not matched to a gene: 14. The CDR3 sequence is CATSRSLGLAEQEQYF. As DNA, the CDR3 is TGTGCCACCAGCAGATCCCTGGGGCTAGCGGAGCAGGAGCAGTACTTC.

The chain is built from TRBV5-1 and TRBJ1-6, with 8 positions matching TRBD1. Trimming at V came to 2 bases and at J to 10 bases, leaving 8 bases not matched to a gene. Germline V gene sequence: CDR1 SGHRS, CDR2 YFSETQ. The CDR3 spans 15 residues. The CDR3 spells CASSFAGQGGSPLHF. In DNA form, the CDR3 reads TGCGCCAGCAGCTTCGCCGGACAGGGTGGGTCACCCCTCCACTTT. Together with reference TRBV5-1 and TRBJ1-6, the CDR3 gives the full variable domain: KAGVTQTPRYLIKTRGQQVTLSCSPISGHRSVSWYQQTPGQGLQFLFEYFSETQRNKGNFPGRFSGRQFSNSRSEMNVSTLELGDSALYLCASSFAGQGGSPLHFGNGTRLTVT.

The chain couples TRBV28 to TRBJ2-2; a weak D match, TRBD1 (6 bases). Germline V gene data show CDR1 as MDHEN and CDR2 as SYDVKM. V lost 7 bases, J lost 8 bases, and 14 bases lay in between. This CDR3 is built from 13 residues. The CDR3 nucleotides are TGTGCCAGCATCAGGGGTGGGCTTGGGGAGCTGTTTTTT. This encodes CASIRGGLGELFF.

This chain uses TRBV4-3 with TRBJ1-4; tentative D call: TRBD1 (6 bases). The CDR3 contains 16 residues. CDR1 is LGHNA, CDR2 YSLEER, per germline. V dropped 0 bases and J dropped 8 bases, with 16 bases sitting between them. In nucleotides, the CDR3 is TGCGCCAGCAGCCAAGACCAGGGGCGCGTAAACGAAAAACTGTTTTTT. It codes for CASSQDQGRVNEKLFF.

This CDR3 is CATSGGDRVQPQHF. In nucleotides, the CDR3 is TGTGCCACCAGCGGCGGGGACAGGGTTCAGCCCCAGCATTTT. The rearrangement uses TRBV6-6 and TRBJ1-5; 9 bases fit TRBD1. Germline CDR1 MNHNY, CDR2 SVGAGI (reference sequence). V shed 10 bases, J shed 6 bases, and the junction held 10 bases outside the gene matches. The CDR3 extends over 14 amino acids.

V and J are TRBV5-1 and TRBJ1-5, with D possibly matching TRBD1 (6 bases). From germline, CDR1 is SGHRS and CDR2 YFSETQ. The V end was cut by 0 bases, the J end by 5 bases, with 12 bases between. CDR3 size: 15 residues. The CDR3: CASSLAGDTHQPQHF. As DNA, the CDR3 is TGCGCCAGCAGCTTGGCGGGGGACACTCATCAGCCCCAGCATTTT.

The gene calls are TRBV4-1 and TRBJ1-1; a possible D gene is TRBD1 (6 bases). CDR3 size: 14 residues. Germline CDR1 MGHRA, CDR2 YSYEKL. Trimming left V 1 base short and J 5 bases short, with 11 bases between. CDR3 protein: CASSQVEGGTEAFF. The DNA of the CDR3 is TGCGCCAGCAGCCAAGTCGAGGGGGGTACTGAAGCTTTCTTT.

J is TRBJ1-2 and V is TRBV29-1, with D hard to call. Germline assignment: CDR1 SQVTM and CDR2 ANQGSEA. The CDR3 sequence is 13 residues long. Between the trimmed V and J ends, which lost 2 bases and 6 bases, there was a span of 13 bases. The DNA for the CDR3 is TGCAGCGTTGAATATGTGGGGTTAGATGGCTACACCTTC. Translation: CSVEYVGLDGYTF.

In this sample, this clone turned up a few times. CDR3 bases: TGTGCCAGCAGTCCACTGGGACTTAAAGGGGGGATGGGCACTGAAGCTTTCTTT. It translates to CASSPLGLKGGMGTEAFF. J is TRBJ1-1 and V is TRBV27; D is possibly TRBD1 (6 bases). With 5 bases removed from V and 4 bases from J, the gap between germline ends came to 26 bases. Germline values: CDR1 MNHEY, CDR2 SMNVEV (reference sequence). CDR3 length: 18 residues.

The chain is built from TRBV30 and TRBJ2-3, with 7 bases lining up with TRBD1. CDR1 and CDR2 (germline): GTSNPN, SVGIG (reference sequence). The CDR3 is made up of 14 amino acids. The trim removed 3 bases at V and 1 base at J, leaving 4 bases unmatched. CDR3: CAWSMDRRTDTQYF. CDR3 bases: TGTGCCTGGAGCATGGACAGGCGCACAGATACGCAGTATTTT.

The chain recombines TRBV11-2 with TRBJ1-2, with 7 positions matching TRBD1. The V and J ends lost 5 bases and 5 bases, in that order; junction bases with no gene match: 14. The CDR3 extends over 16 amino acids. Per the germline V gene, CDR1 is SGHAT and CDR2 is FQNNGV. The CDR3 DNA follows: TGTGCCAGCAGCCGGAGCACCGACAGGGTCCTATATGGCTACACCTTC. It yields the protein CASSRSTDRVLYGYTF.

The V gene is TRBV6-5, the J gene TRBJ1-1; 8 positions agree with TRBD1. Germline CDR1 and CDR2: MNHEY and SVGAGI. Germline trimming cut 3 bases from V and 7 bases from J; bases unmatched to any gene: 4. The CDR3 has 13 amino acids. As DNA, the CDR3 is TGTGCCAGCAGTTATCGACAGGGGAATGAAGCTTTCTTT. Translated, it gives CASSYRQGNEAFF.

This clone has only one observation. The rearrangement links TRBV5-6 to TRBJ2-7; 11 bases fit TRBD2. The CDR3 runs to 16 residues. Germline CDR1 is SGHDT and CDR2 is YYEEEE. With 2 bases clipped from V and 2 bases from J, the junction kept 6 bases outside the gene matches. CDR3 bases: TGTGCCAGCAGCTTTTGGACTAGCGGGTCAACCTACGAGCAGTACTTC. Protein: CASSFWTSGSTYEQYF.

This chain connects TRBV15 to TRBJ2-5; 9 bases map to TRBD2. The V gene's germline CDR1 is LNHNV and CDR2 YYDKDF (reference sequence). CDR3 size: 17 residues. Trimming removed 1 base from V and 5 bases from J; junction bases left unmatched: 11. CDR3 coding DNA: TGTGCCACCAGCAGAGGACTGGCTAGCGGGATCCGCGAGACCCAGTACTTC. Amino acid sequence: CATSRGLASGIRETQYF. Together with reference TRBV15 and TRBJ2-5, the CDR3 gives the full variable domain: DAMVIQNPRYQVTQFGKPVTLSCSQTLNHNVMYWYQQKSSQAPKLLFHYYDKDFNNEADTPDNFQSRRPNTSFCFLDIRSPGLGDTAMYLCATSRGLASGIRETQYFGPGTRLLVL.

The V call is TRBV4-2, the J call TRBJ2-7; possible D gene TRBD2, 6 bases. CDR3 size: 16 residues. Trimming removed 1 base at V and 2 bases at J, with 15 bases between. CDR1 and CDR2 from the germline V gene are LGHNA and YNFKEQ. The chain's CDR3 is CASSQVGREPPYEQYF. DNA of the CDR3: TGTGCCAGCAGCCAAGTTGGACGGGAGCCTCCCTACGAGCAGTACTTC.